The clone carrying this T cell receptor beta chain has ten or more counts. The antigen remains undetermined. This sample was included in a study of CD8 T cells in ankylosing spondylitis. This CDR3 is 15 amino acids long. Trimming shortened V by 3 bases and J by 2 bases, and 10 bases separated the two germline ends. Germline loops: CDR1 ENHRY, CDR2 SYGVKD. General study findings and limits: Reportedly, disease-linked clones are significantly enriched in ankylosing spondylitis patients' matched synovial fluid. The authors found the disease-linked clones to be CD8+ and relatively rare in peripheral blood. A TCR beta motif made of eight highly homologous variants seemed typical of ankylosing spondylitis blood.

The authors made TCR beta libraries by quantitative 5'-RACE with molecular barcodes. Using its own MiXCR run on the 5' RACE reads, TCRdb lists one record per CDR3 protein. The repertoire consists of around 220,000 distinct CDR3 sequences, with roughly a tenth occurring once and the leading ten covering roughly 23%. The sequence derives from a male donor with ankylosing spondylitis or in good health (not recorded which). The rearrangement joins TRBV10-3 to TRBJ2-2, with D tentatively TRBD2 (6 bases). The material sequenced was blood, either unsorted or a sorted T cell fraction (not recorded which). CDR3 residues: CAISDSSENTGELFF. CDR3 nucleotide sequence: TGTGCCATCAGTGATTCTAGCGAAAACACCGGGGAGCTGTTTTTT.